This is a list of T cell receptor beta chains from one sample in a study of blood T cell repertoires in COVID-19. Produced via immunoSEQ multiplex PCR; TCRdb's table is partial and in-frame only. Altogether 65,000 or so clones are present, around 75% being singletons, with the ten largest covering around 25%. The specimen was peripheral blood. The receptors stem from a human donor in a cohort sampled during active COVID-19. CDR3s include the opening cysteine and the closing phenylalanine or tryptophan. The D gene is left open where the match is weak. Not all rows give a size; the values are once, few, many and, for expanded clones, a class.

clone_size j_call d_call v_call cdr3_nt cdr3_aa
NA TRBJ2-5 TRBD1 TRBV9 TGTGCCAGCAGCGTTTTGACAGGGGCGGCGGAGACCCAGTACTTC CASSVLTGAAETQYF
NA TRBJ2-1 NA TRBV7-3 TGTGCCAGCAGCTCCACAGGGTCCTCCTACAATGAGCAGTTCTTC CASSSTGSSYNEQFF
NA TRBJ2-1 TRBD2 TRBV9 TGTGCCAGCAGCCTAACTAGCGTAGGCTCCTACAATGAGCAGTTCTTC CASSLTSVGSYNEQFF
NA TRBJ1-1 NA TRBV10-3 TGTGCCATCAGTACCTCAGGGAGGGTGAACACTGAAGCTTTCTTT CAISTSGRVNTEAFF
NA TRBJ1-6 TRBD1 TRBV3-1/TRBV3-2 TGTGCCAGCAGCCAAAACAGGGGGGATTCACCCCTCCACTTT CASSQNRGDSPLHF
once TRBJ2-2 TRBD1 TRBV10-1 TGCGCCAGCAGTGACCAGGGACAGGGGGCTACCGGGGAGCTGTTTTTT CASSDQGQGATGELFF
NA TRBJ2-5 NA TRBV24-1 TGTGCCACCAGTGGATCCACCTCCCTAGCGCCCCAGTACTTC CATSGSTSLAPQYF
NA TRBJ2-7 TRBD1 TRBV28 TGTGCCAGCAGTTTAGGCGGACAGGGGGCTCAGGAGCAGTACTTC CASSLGGQGAQEQYF
NA TRBJ2-1 NA TRBV3-1/TRBV3-2 TGTGCCAGCAGCCCCCTGGCTAGGGGCTACAATGAGCAGTTCTTC CASSPLARGYNEQFF
NA TRBJ1-6 TRBD1 TRBV11-3 TGTGCCAGCAGCTTAGGACAGGGAAGTTCACCCCTCCACTTT CASSLGQGSSPLHF
NA TRBJ1-2 TRBD1 TRBV30 TGTGCCTCCCTCCGGGACAGGGGATTTGGCTACACCTTC CASLRDRGFGYTF
NA TRBJ1-6 TRBD1 TRBV27 TGTGCCAGCAGTCAAAGGACAGGGGGGATCTCACCCCTCCACTTT CASSQRTGGISPLHF
NA TRBJ2-5 TRBD2 TRBV12-5 TGTGCTAGTGGCCTGGGGGTAGCGGGGGGTAGAGAGACCCAGTACTTC CASGLGVAGGRETQYF
NA TRBJ2-7 TRBD2 TRBV5-1 TGCGCCAGCAGCTCGAAAGGGACTAGCGCGCGCTACGAGCAGTACTTC CASSSKGTSARYEQYF
NA TRBJ2-7 TRBD2 TRBV13 TGTGCCAGCAGCTTACCCGGGACTACTACCTACGAGCAGTACTTC CASSLPGTTTYEQYF
NA TRBJ1-6 TRBD1 TRBV10-3 TGTGCCATAACGGGACAGGTTAATTCACCCCTCCACTTT CAITGQVNSPLHF
NA TRBJ1-2 NA TRBV28 TGTGCCAGCAGCCCCGGCTATGGCTACACCTTC CASSPGYGYTF
few TRBJ1-1 TRBD1 TRBV27 TGTGCCAGCAGTCACTACAGGGGGGGGGTGAACACTGAAGCTTTCTTT CASSHYRGGVNTEAFF
NA TRBJ2-1 NA TRBV3-1/TRBV3-2 TGTGCCAGCAGCACCCAACGACAGTACAATGAGCAGTTCTTC CASSTQRQYNEQFF
once TRBJ2-1 TRBD1 TRBV7-2 TGTGCCAGCAGCTTCCAGGGGGTCGGCGATGAGCAGTTCTTC CASSFQGVGDEQFF
NA TRBJ2-5 NA TRBV6-2/TRBV6-3 TGTGCCAGCAGTTACTCCCTTGAGACCCAGTACTTC CASSYSLETQYF
NA TRBJ2-5 NA TRBV19 TGTGCCAGTAGTATAGTACAGGGCAGGAGGGAGACCCAGTACTTC CASSIVQGRRETQYF
NA TRBJ1-5 TRBD1 TRBV27 TGTGCCAGCAGTTGGAACGGACAGGGCCAGGGGTGGCCCCAGCATTTT CASSWNGQGQGWPQHF
NA TRBJ2-7 TRBD1 TRBV29-1 TGCAGCGTCGGAACAGGGGGCGACGAGCAGTACTTC CSVGTGGDEQYF
NA TRBJ2-1 TRBD2 TRBV19 TGTGCCAGTAGCTCTCCCGGGACTAGCGGGAAAAAGGGTGAGCAGTTCTTC CASSSPGTSGKKGEQFF
NA TRBJ2-7 TRBD1 TRBV5-5 TGTGCCAGCAGCTTTGGACAGGCAGGCTCCTACGAGCAGTACTTC CASSFGQAGSYEQYF
NA TRBJ2-1 TRBD2 TRBV7-2 TGTGCCAGCAGCTTAGTTAGCGGGGCGATCTACAATGAGCAGTTCTTC CASSLVSGAIYNEQFF
NA TRBJ1-1 NA TRBV11-3 TGTGCCAGCAGCTATACAGGATTGAACACTGAAGCTTTCTTT CASSYTGLNTEAFF
once TRBJ2-5 TRBD2 TRBV5-1 TGCGCCAGCAGCCCGGGTAGCGGGCCACAAGAGACCCAGTACTTC CASSPGSGPQETQYF
once TRBJ2-1 TRBD2 TRBV27 TGTGCCAGCAGTAGACTAGCGGGAGGGAATGAGCAGTTCTTC CASSRLAGGNEQFF
NA TRBJ2-3 NA TRBV18 TGTGCCAGCTCACCCTCCTACCTAAACACAGATACGCAGTATTTT CASSPSYLNTDTQYF
NA TRBJ1-2 NA TRBV27 TGTGCCAGCAGTTCCCGACTACTACGCGGCTACACCTTC CASSSRLLRGYTF
few TRBJ1-5 NA TRBV6-1 TGTGCCAGCAGTGAAGGGCATGCAGGGTTTAAGCCCCAGCATTTT CASSEGHAGFKPQHF
NA TRBJ2-1 TRBD2 TRBV4-2 TGTGCCAGCAGCCAAGACGGGGCGGGAGGGGTTGAGCAGTTCTTC CASSQDGAGGVEQFF
few TRBJ1-6 NA TRBV2 TGTGCCAGCAGCGGTAATTCACCCCTCCACTTT CASSGNSPLHF
NA TRBJ2-4 TRBD1 TRBV7-8 TGTGCCAGCAGCTCCGGGACAGGGGGCATGATTCAGTACTTC CASSSGTGGMIQYF
NA TRBJ1-4 NA TRBV5-8 TGTGCCAGCAGCTTGGGGGAGGTACAGAGTAATGAAAAACTGTTTTTT CASSLGEVQSNEKLFF
NA TRBJ1-2 TRBD1 TRBV4-2 TGTGCCAGCAGCCAGGGACAGGGTAAGGACTATGGCTACACCTTC CASSQGQGKDYGYTF
NA TRBJ2-1 TRBD2 TRBV10-3 TGTGCCATCACCGGACTAGCGGGCAATGAGCAGTTCTTC CAITGLAGNEQFF
NA TRBJ1-2 NA TRBV7-2 TGTGCCAGCACCAAGCAGGGCTTTGGCTACACCTTC CASTKQGFGYTF
NA TRBJ2-4 NA TRBV27 TGTGCCAGCAGTGTAGAAGCCAAAAACATTCAGTACTTC CASSVEAKNIQYF
NA TRBJ2-7 TRBD1 TRBV6-5 TGTGCCAGCAGGACAACAGGGGGCCCATTTCGCGAGCAGTACTTC CASRTTGGPFREQYF
NA TRBJ2-1 TRBD2 TRBV10-3 TGTGCCATCAGTGAATTGGCGGGAGGCTACAATGAGCAGTTCTTC CAISELAGGYNEQFF
NA TRBJ2-7 TRBD2 TRBV5-4 TGTGCCAGCAGCCCCTCGGTAGGCGGGAGAGCAGGGGAGCAGTACTTC CASSPSVGGRAGEQYF
NA TRBJ1-1 TRBD1 TRBV7-3 TGTGCCAGCAGCTTAACGAGGGACAGGGTAACTGAAGCTTTCTTT CASSLTRDRVTEAFF
NA TRBJ2-3 NA TRBV7-3 TGTGCCAGCAGCTTAACCCAAAGCACAGATACGCAGTATTTT CASSLTQSTDTQYF
NA TRBJ2-3 TRBD1 TRBV4-3 TGCGCCAGCAGCCAGGAAAGGACAGGGGGCACAGATACGCAGTATTTT CASSQERTGGTDTQYF
NA TRBJ1-6 TRBD1 TRBV6-5 TGTGCCAGCATTGGGACAGGGTATAATTCACCCCTCCACTTT CASIGTGYNSPLHF
once TRBJ2-3 NA TRBV5-6 TGTGCCAGCAGCCCGGGGGTTGACTGGGGAGATACGCAGTATTTT CASSPGVDWGDTQYF
NA TRBJ1-2 TRBD1 TRBV28 TGTGCCAGCAGGGCCGGGACAGGGGCACGACGAGCTAACTATGGCTACACCTTC CASRAGTGARRANYGYTF